The 6 T cell receptor beta chains listed next were all sequenced from one sample in a study of early T cells in non-severe SARS-CoV-2 infection. TCRdb processed the 5' RACE reads anew with MiXCR; each CDR3 protein has one entry. The table has about 27,000 distinct CDR3 sequences, about 2.7% seen once. The material sequenced was whole blood. The origin of the receptors is an adult who was a healthcare worker with PCR-confirmed SARS-CoV-2 infection or an uninfected control (not recorded which).

Many counts were recorded for this clonotype. J is TRBJ2-1 and V is TRBV28, with D perhaps TRBD2 (5 bases). Germline V gene sequence: CDR1 MDHEN, CDR2 SYDVKM. There are 13 residues in the CDR3. Between the trimmed V and J ends, which lost 3 bases and 3 bases, there was a span of 6 bases. The CDR3 loop reads CASSFRDYNEQFF. CDR3 DNA: TGTGCCAGCAGTTTCCGGGACTACAATGAGCAGTTCTTC.

This clonotype was counted ten times or more. The chain employs TRBV5-4 and TRBJ2-2, with TRBD2 identical over 11 bases. The CDR3 is 16 amino acids. CDR1 is SGHNT, CDR2 YYREEE, per germline (reference sequence). The trim removed 2 bases at V and 3 bases at J, leaving 3 bases unmatched. In DNA, the CDR3 is TGTGCCAGCAGCTTCATAGCGGGGGGGTACACCGGGGAGCTGTTTTTT. It codes for CASSFIAGGYTGELFF.

This clonotype has ten or more counts. J is TRBJ1-6 and V is TRBV20-1, with D possibly matching TRBD1 (5 bases). CDR3 length: 14 amino acids. Trimming cost V 0 bases and J 13 bases, with 16 bases left between them. Germline CDR1 is DFQATT and CDR2 is SNEGSKA (reference sequence). The CDR3 spells CSARDGMLGDPLHF. CDR3 nucleotide sequence: TGCAGTGCTAGAGACGGGATGTTGGGGGATCCCCTCCACTTT.

J is TRBJ2-7 and V is TRBV11-2, with D uncertain. The V end was cut by 0 bases, the J end by 2 bases, with 20 bases between. Germline CDR1 reads SGHAT; CDR2 reads FQNNGV. The CDR3 spans 18 residues. This CDR3 reads CASSLDRDVGYRAYEQYV. In DNA, the CDR3 is TGTGCCAGCAGCTTAGACCGAGATGTTGGATACCGGGCCTACGAGCAGTACGTC.

The sample holds many counts of this clonotype. The chain joins TRBV25-1 to TRBJ1-2, with D maybe TRBD1 (6 bases). The V and J ends lost 3 bases and 3 bases respectively, with 14 bases between them. In germline, CDR1 is MGHDK, CDR2 SYGVNS. This CDR3 region has 15 residues. The CDR3 DNA is TGTGCCAGCAGTGATAATTCCAGGGGATACTATGGCTACACCTTC. Its protein product is CASSDNSRGYYGYTF.

This clonotype was recorded many times. This chain joins TRBV20-1 and TRBJ1-1; a possible D gene is TRBD1 (6 bases). V lost 3 bases to trimming and J lost 11 bases, with 22 bases between them. Germline lookup yields CDR1 DFQATT and CDR2 SNEGSKA (reference sequence). The CDR3 is 14 amino acids. For the CDR3, the DNA is TGCAGTGCTAGTCAGGGGAATACAGGGTCTTTTGCTTTCTTT. It specifies CSASQGNTGSFAFF.